These 21 T cell receptor beta chains came from one sample sequenced in a study of identical twins. TCRdb independently ran MiXCR on the 5' RACE reads; one entry per CDR3 protein. This table holds 450,000 or so distinct CDR3 sequences, about 13% found once. The same data also went into a second study, on yellow fever vaccine responses in identical twins.

Sequenced: CD4+ T cells sorted from blood. The receptors here all came from a woman aged 18-30 years in good health.

The rearrangement uses TRBV24-1 and TRBJ2-1; D unresolved. The CDR3 is made up of 13 amino acids. V lost 2 bases, J lost 4 bases, and 5 bases lay in between. Germline lookup yields CDR1 KGHDR and CDR2 SFDVKD. CDR3 nucleotides: TGTGCCACCAGTGATTCCCCGTACAATGAGCAGTTCTTC. Translating gives CATSDSPYNEQFF.

This clonotype has a count of ten or more. The rearrangement joins TRBV24-1 to TRBJ2-3; D gene unclear. The length of the CDR3 is 12 residues. V lost 2 bases and J lost 3, with 2 bases in between. Germline CDR1 KGHDR, CDR2 SFDVKD. The CDR3 protein is CATSDYTDTQYF. The CDR3 nucleotides read TGTGCCACCAGTGATTATACAGATACGCAGTATTTT.

The rearrangement joins TRBV12-3 or TRBV12-4 to TRBJ2-3; perhaps TRBD2 as D (5 bases). This CDR3 comprises 12 residues. Trimming took off 6 bases at V and 8 bases at J, with 12 bases between the two ends. As DNA, the CDR3 is TGTGCCAGCAGCGCTAGCCCAGCTACGCAGTATTTT. Protein: CASSASPATQYF.

The V and J genes are TRBV6-1 and TRBJ1-5; D possibly corresponds to TRBD1 (5 bases). The germline V gene encodes CDR1 MNHNS and CDR2 SASEGT. Trimming removed 6 bases from V and 6 bases from J, with 12 bases in between. The CDR3 is made up of 13 amino acids. The CDR3 sequence: CASREQASQPQHF. CDR3 DNA sequence: TGTGCCAGCAGAGAACAGGCGAGTCAGCCCCAGCATTTT.

This clonotype has only a few counts. The gene calls are TRBV7-2 and TRBJ2-7, with 8 bases lining up with TRBD2. Unmatched junction bases numbered 17, after V lost 4 bases and J lost 9 bases. CDR1 is SGHTA and CDR2 is FQGNSA in the germline V gene. The CDR3 is 16 residues long. CDR3 residues: CASSSQPGLVGGGQYF. DNA of the CDR3: TGTGCCAGCAGCTCCCAACCGGGACTAGTCGGGGGAGGGCAGTACTTC. The entire variable domain, with the rest obtained from reference TRBV7-2 and TRBJ2-7, is as follows: GAGVSQSPSNKVTEKGKDVELRCDPISGHTALYWYRQSLGQGLEFLIYFQGNSAPDKSGLPSDRFSAERTGGSVSTLTIQRTQQEDSAVYLCASSSQPGLVGGGQYFGPGTRLTVT.

Only a few counts were recorded for this clonotype. The rearrangement joins TRBV12-3 or TRBV12-4 to TRBJ2-7, with a tentative D call TRBD2 (6 bases). V was cut by 2 bases and J by 7 bases, with 21 bases left in between. The CDR3 contains 16 residues. The DNA for the CDR3 is TGTGCCAGCAGTTTAAAGGGGTCAGAAAGGACTAAGGAGCAGTACTTC. This codes for CASSLKGSERTKEQYF.

Concerning this clonotype: Germline is not matched at one junction end, which may reflect a read error. The chain employs TRBV28 and TRBJ2-2, with 10 bases matching TRBD2. Germline V gives CDR1 MDHEN, CDR2 SYDVKM. This CDR3 contains 14 residues. This chain's CDR3 is CASTLAGDTGELVF. CDR3 DNA: TGTGCCAGCACCCTAGCGGGAGATACCGGGGAGCTGGTTTTT.

This rearrangement joins TRBV12-3 or TRBV12-4 to TRBJ2-3; D not certain. Trimming pared 6 bases from V and 6 bases from J, leaving 10 bases between. CDR3 size: 12 residues. CDR3 sequence reads: CASSRTMDTQYF. CDR3 nucleotide sequence: TGTGCCAGCAGCCGAACGATGGATACGCAGTATTTT.

This chain connects TRBV14 to TRBJ2-3, with D possibly being TRBD2 (6 bases). Germline V gene sequence: CDR1 SGHDN, CDR2 FVKESK. CDR3 size: 18 residues. V was trimmed by 3 bases and J by 4 bases, leaving 23 bases between them. CDR3 in amino acids: CASSHLPAGWERPDTQYF. As DNA, the CDR3 is TGTGCCAGCAGCCATCTTCCCGCGGGGTGGGAGCGCCCAGATACGCAGTATTTT.

In this sample, this clonotype turned up a few times. The rearrangement joins TRBV28 to TRBJ2-7; weak D call: TRBD2 (6 bases). The CDR3 has 15 residues. Trimming cost V 6 bases and J 2 bases, with 17 bases left between them. Germline V lookup: CDR1 MDHEN, CDR2 SYDVKM. CDR3 sequence reads: CASSRTGGVTYEQYF. In DNA, the CDR3 is TGTGCCAGCAGCCGGACTGGCGGGGTTACCTACGAGCAGTACTTC.

This chain connects TRBV30 to TRBJ2-3; no firm D call. Germline V gene lookup returns CDR1 GTSNPN and CDR2 SVGIG (reference sequence). The CDR3 is made up of 13 amino acids. The V and J ends lost 0 bases and 3 bases respectively, with 7 bases between them. The CDR3 coding sequence is TGTGCCTGGAGTGTAGGGCCTACAGATACGCAGTATTTT. Translated, it gives CAWSVGPTDTQYF.

This clonotype appeared a few times. V is TRBV12-3 or TRBV12-4 and J is TRBJ2-7; possible D gene TRBD2, 6 bases. CDR3 size: 15 residues. V gave up 6 bases and J gave up 3 bases, with 18 bases separating them. The CDR3 region has the DNA TGTGCCAGCAGCTCCCCGGGGACTTCCTACTACGAGCAGTACTTC. It is translated as CASSSPGTSYYEQYF.

The V gene is TRBV5-1, the J gene TRBJ2-5, with 8 bases that match TRBD1. CDR3 length: 15 residues. The junction had 9 bases not matched to a gene; V was cut back by 4 bases and J by 4 bases. Germline values: CDR1 SGHRS, CDR2 YFSETQ. The CDR3 bases are TGCGCCAGCAGCATACCCGGGACAGGCGGAGAGACCCAGTACTTC. Translating gives CASSIPGTGGETQYF.

The chain recombines TRBV12-3 or TRBV12-4 with TRBJ2-2; TRBD2 matches at 14 bases. The CDR3 sequence is 17 residues long. CDR3 region: CTFCRTSGGTLTGELFF. The CDR3 coding sequence is TGTACCTTCTGCCGGACTAGCGGGGGGACACTTACCGGGGAGCTGTTTTTT.

V and J are TRBV10-3 and TRBJ2-7; 10 positions match TRBD2. This CDR3 comprises 18 residues. The germline V gene has CDR1 ENHRY and CDR2 SYGVKD. Trimming took 0 bases from V and 0 from J; bases not matched to a gene: 8. The CDR3 DNA is TGTGCCATCAGTGAGTCTAGGGTAGCGGGGGGCCGCTCCTACGAGCAGTACTTC. Residues: CAISESRVAGGRSYEQYF.

This clonotype has a handful of counts. The chain couples TRBV12-3 or TRBV12-4 to TRBJ2-4; tentative D call: TRBD2 (6 bases). The CDR3 length is 15 residues. V shed 6 bases and J shed 1 base, with 13 bases lying between them. CDR3 region: CASSRGSVAKNIQYF. CDR3 DNA: TGTGCCAGCAGCCGGGGGAGTGTGGCCAAAAACATTCAGTACTTC.

This clonotype has a handful of counts. The chain employs TRBV29-1 and TRBJ2-2; 7 bases match TRBD1. V trimming: 7 bases; J trimming: 1 base; junction bases outside the gene matches: 6. The germline V gene has CDR1 SQVTM and CDR2 ANQGSEA. This CDR3 comprises 14 residues. CDR3 loop: CSAGRTGNTGELFF. Here the CDR3 DNA reads TGCAGCGCCGGACGGACAGGGAACACCGGGGAGCTGTTTTTT.

This clonotype was detected ten times or more. The chain is built from TRBV12-3 or TRBV12-4 and TRBJ2-2; D not certain. The CDR3 length is 13 residues. V lost 3 bases and J 4 bases, leaving 6 bases between the germline ends. The CDR3 nucleotides are TGTGCCAGCAGTTTGTATACCACCGGGGAGCTGTTTTTT. Translated, it gives CASSLYTTGELFF.

This clonotype has ten or more counts. The chain links TRBV10-3 to TRBJ2-3; possibly TRBD1 for D (5 bases). CDR1 is ENHRY, CDR2 SYGVKD, per germline. V gave up 7 bases and J gave up 2 bases, with 13 bases separating them. The CDR3 sequence is 14 residues long. Here the CDR3 DNA reads TGTGCCATCAAGGGGCAGGCCCTCACAGATACGCAGTATTTT. This gives the protein CAIKGQALTDTQYF.

The sample holds many counts of this clonotype. The gene calls are TRBV12-3 or TRBV12-4 and TRBJ2-7; D unclear. Between the trimmed V and J ends, which lost 3 bases and 2 bases, there was a span of 11 bases. The CDR3 length is 14 residues. The CDR3 region is CASSFFERTYEQYF. Written as DNA, the CDR3 is TGTGCCAGCAGTTTTTTTGAGCGAACCTACGAGCAGTACTTC.

The rearrangement uses TRBV28 and TRBJ1-3, with 10 bases that match TRBD1. The CDR3 has 15 residues. V shed 7 bases, J shed 4 bases, and the junction held 7 bases outside the gene matches. Germline lookup yields CDR1 MDHEN and CDR2 SYDVKM. CDR3 in amino acids: CASIRQGATGNTIYF. Here the CDR3 DNA reads TGTGCCAGCATAAGACAGGGGGCAACGGGAAACACCATATATTTT.